Sequencing of this T cell receptor beta chain was carried out in a study of beta chain features in type 1 diabetes. Study findings and constraints: Within each of all four CD4+ subsets, Type 1 diabetes patients had TCRB CDR3s that were moderately but significantly shorter. VDJ junctions in type 1 diabetes patients carried more deletions and fewer insertions.

This clone was detected a few times. The antigen is unknown. The CDR3 contains 13 residues. V was pared by 1 base and J by 8 bases, with 6 bases between. Germline CDR1 and CDR2: SGHVS and FNYEAQ. The study reverse transcribed the entire isolated RNA, so it sequenced expressed TCRB transcripts. Assay used: immunoSEQ multiplex PCR; TCRdb lists only in-frame clones, some missing. The table lists roughly 300,000 clones, about a tenth of them singletons, with about 1% in the top ten. A single heparinised blood sample, averaging approximately 0.12 L, was obtained per donor. The authors sorted CD4+ naive, central memory, regulatory and stem cell-like memory cells via CD45RO/CCR7/CD25/CD127/CD95/CD27. Each sorted fraction was over 98% pure.

This TCR was sampled from a man aged 30 to 45 with type 1 diabetes. The sample was central memory CD4+ T cells from blood. The V gene is TRBV7-6, the J gene TRBJ1-6; D unresolved. The CDR3 reads CASSLGWDSPLHF. CDR3 DNA: TGTGCCAGCAGCTTAGGGTGGGATTCACCCCTCCACTTT.